This T cell receptor beta chain was identified in a study of response to subunit inactivated influenza vaccine. Study findings and constraints: The authors offered the suggestion that each seasonal influenza vaccination recruits few new T cells.

This clonotype was counted only a few times. The target antigen is unknown. The V end lost 3 bases, the J end lost 2 bases, and 11 bases lay between the germline ends. The CDR3 has 14 residues. Germline CDR1 and CDR2: SGDLS and YYNGEE. TCRdb ran MiXCR on the RT-PCR reads and lists one entry per CDR3 protein. The sample shows a few hundred thousand distinct CDR3 sequences, 22% of them seen only once. The starting material was PBMCs from blood, obtained less than 22 months after vaccination. This chain joins TRBV9 and TRBJ1-1; perhaps TRBD1 as D (6 bases). The receptor was derived from a man aged 50-75 years who received an inactivated influenza vaccine. CDR3 DNA sequence: TGTGCCAGCAGCGAATGGACAGCCAACACTGAAGCTTTCTTT. Protein: CASSEWTANTEAFF.